A selection of T cell receptor beta chains follows, all from one sample in a study of cytomegalovirus exposure and HLA in healthy donors. Using immunoSEQ multiplex PCR, the repertoire was profiled, and TCRdb retains in-frame clones only, with some absent. The repertoire has just over 150,000 clones, 60% to 80% of them found once; the top ten carry more than 1.1%. Sequenced input: PBMCs. The receptors were gathered from a woman in her thirties in good health and CMV-seronegative. Each CDR3 is given with its conserved first and last residue. D genes are given only for firm matches. Expanded clones get a size class; other rows say once, few or many, or leave the size out.

D gene: -; V gene: TRBV11-2; J gene: TRBJ2-7; clone size: once; CDR3 DNA: TGTGCCAGCAGCTTAGGGGGGGGCCCCACCTCCTACGAGCAGTACTTC; CDR3 protein: CASSLGGGPTSYEQYF
D gene: TRBD2; V gene: TRBV18; J gene: TRBJ2-1; clone size: -; CDR3 DNA: TGTGCCAGCTCACCTCTAGCGGGGGGTAATGAGCAGTTCTTC; CDR3 protein: CASSPLAGGNEQFF
D gene: -; V gene: TRBV2; J gene: TRBJ1-3; clone size: -; CDR3 DNA: TGTGCCAGCAGTGAAGTTGGGTCAGGCTCTGGAAACACCATATATTTT; CDR3 protein: CASSEVGSGSGNTIYF
D gene: TRBD2; V gene: TRBV28; J gene: TRBJ2-1; clone size: -; CDR3 DNA: TGTGCCAGCAGTCCCCTAAGGGAAGCGGGGGGGCGAATAGTCTACAATGAGCAGTTCTTC; CDR3 protein: CASSPLREAGGRIVYNEQFF
D gene: TRBD1; V gene: TRBV7-9; J gene: TRBJ1-1; clone size: -; CDR3 DNA: TGTGCCAGCAGTGACCGACAGGGGAACACTGAAGCTTTCTTT; CDR3 protein: CASSDRQGNTEAFF
D gene: -; V gene: TRBV7-9; J gene: TRBJ1-1; clone size: -; CDR3 DNA: TGTGCCAGCAGCTTAGCAGGGGGTGAAGCTTTCTTT; CDR3 protein: CASSLAGGEAFF
D gene: -; V gene: TRBV5-8; J gene: TRBJ1-2; clone size: -; CDR3 DNA: TGTGCCAGCAGCTTGTCGCAGGGAGGTCATGGCTACACCTTC; CDR3 protein: CASSLSQGGHGYTF
D gene: TRBD1; V gene: TRBV6-5; J gene: TRBJ1-1; clone size: -; CDR3 DNA: TGTGCCAGCAGTTACTTAGGGACAGGGTCTGTGGAAGCTTTCTTT; CDR3 protein: CASSYLGTGSVEAFF
D gene: TRBD1; V gene: TRBV5-1; J gene: TRBJ2-6; clone size: -; CDR3 DNA: TGCGCCAGCAGCTTGGGAGGGACAGGCGGCTCTGGGGCCAACGGCCTGACTTTC; CDR3 protein: CASSLGGTGGSGANGLTF
D gene: -; V gene: TRBV7-9; J gene: TRBJ1-2; clone size: -; CDR3 DNA: TGTTCCATCGACAGCTATGGCTACACCTTC; CDR3 protein: CSIDSYGYTF
D gene: TRBD2; V gene: TRBV19; J gene: TRBJ2-3; clone size: -; CDR3 DNA: TGTGCCAGTAGTCCGGGACTAGCGGGGGGTACGGATACGCAGTATTTT; CDR3 protein: CASSPGLAGGTDTQYF
D gene: -; V gene: TRBV6-4; J gene: TRBJ2-1; clone size: -; CDR3 DNA: TGTGCCAGCAGTGAGACAGCCTACGCACACAATGAGCAGTTCTTC; CDR3 protein: CASSETAYAHNEQFF
D gene: TRBD2; V gene: TRBV7-9; J gene: TRBJ2-1; clone size: -; CDR3 DNA: TGTGCCAGCAGCTTTCGACTAGCGGTCAACAATGAGCAGTTCTTC; CDR3 protein: CASSFRLAVNNEQFF
D gene: -; V gene: TRBV7-9; J gene: TRBJ1-1; clone size: -; CDR3 DNA: TGTGCCAGCAGCCCTCCCTTCACTGAAGCTTTCTTT; CDR3 protein: CASSPPFTEAFF
D gene: -; V gene: TRBV30; J gene: TRBJ2-3; clone size: few; CDR3 DNA: TGTGCCTGGAGTACGGGGACATCAGATACGCAGTATTTT; CDR3 protein: CAWSTGTSDTQYF
D gene: TRBD1; V gene: TRBV28; J gene: TRBJ1-1; clone size: -; CDR3 DNA: TGTGCCAGCAACTCAGGGGGAGACCCGAACACTGAAGCTTTCTTT; CDR3 protein: CASNSGGDPNTEAFF
D gene: TRBD1; V gene: TRBV30; J gene: TRBJ1-4; clone size: -; CDR3 DNA: TGTGCCTGGAGTGGACCAGGGGGTTTTGAAAAACTGTTTTTT; CDR3 protein: CAWSGPGGFEKLFF